This entry lists 20 T cell receptor beta chains sequenced from one sample in a study of monozygotic twins with inflammatory bowel disease. TCRdb processed the 5' RACE reads again and assigns one entry to each CDR3 protein, with no DNA. The listing records some 440,000 distinct CDR3 sequences. The source material was blood. The source is a human donor with ulcerative colitis or Crohn's disease, or a healthy co-twin of an affected twin (not recorded which).

V is TRBV5-1 and J is TRBJ1-1; TCRdb gives TRBD1 as the D gene, but with no DNA this cannot be confirmed. This CDR3 comprises 14 residues. Germline V lookup: CDR1 SGHRS, CDR2 YFSETQ. The CDR3 spells CASHALGVDTEAFF.

This sequence joins TRBV6-1 and TRBJ2-7. The germline V gene has CDR1 MNHNS and CDR2 SASEGT. There are 14 residues in the CDR3. This CDR3 reads CASSKPSLPYEQYF.

The V gene is TRBV9, the J gene TRBJ2-1; TCRdb indicates TRBD1, and absent DNA this call remains unverified. This CDR3 has 13 residues. The germline V gene has CDR1 SGDLS and CDR2 YYNGEE. The CDR3 protein is CASSLQGGHERFF.

The chain uses TRBV11-2 and TRBJ1-4; absent DNA, TCRdb's TRBD1 call cannot be checked. CDR1 SGHAT and CDR2 FQNNGV come from the germline V gene. CDR3 size: 15 residues. The chain's CDR3 is CASSLSVGTFEKLFF.

V gene TRBV7-2 combines with J gene TRBJ2-1. The germline V gene has CDR1 SGHTA and CDR2 FQGNSA. CDR3 length: 11 amino acids. The CDR3 here is CASSLVVEQFF.

V is TRBV6-5 and J is TRBJ2-7; TCRdb's assignment of TRBD1 cannot be checked, as there is no DNA. The CDR3 length is 14 residues. Germline CDR1 MNHEY, CDR2 SVGAGI. The CDR3: CASSFRTGLSEQYF.

The J gene is TRBJ1-1, the V gene TRBV19; the TCRdb call, TRBD1, lacks DNA for checking. Germline assignment: CDR1 LNHDA and CDR2 SQIVND (reference sequence). The CDR3 consists of 12 residues. CDR3 sequence reads: CASSPPGFEAFF. The full variable domain, rest sourced from reference TRBV19 and TRBJ1-1, is DGGITQSPKYLFRKEGQNVTLSCEQNLNHDAMYWYRQDPGQGLRLIYYSQIVNDFQKGDIAEGYSVSREKKESFPLTVTSAQKNPTAFYLCASSPPGFEAFFGQGTRLTVV.

V gene TRBV5-1 combines with J gene TRBJ2-5; checking the TCRdb D call of TRBD1 is not possible without DNA. The CDR3 has 16 residues. Per germline, CDR1 SGHRS and CDR2 YFSETQ. CDR3 loop: CASSSLGQGDQETQYF. The complete variable domain, with remaining parts taken from reference TRBV5-1 and TRBJ2-5, reads KAGVTQTPRYLIKTRGQQVTLSCSPISGHRSVSWYQQTPGQGLQFLFEYFSETQRNKGNFPGRFSGRQFSNSRSEMNVSTLELGDSALYLCASSSLGQGDQETQYFGPGTRLLVL.

The V gene is TRBV4-1, the J gene TRBJ2-3; TCRdb outputs TRBD1, but without DNA this stays unchecked. CDR3 size: 17 residues. Germline CDR1 MGHRA, CDR2 YSYEKL. The CDR3 sequence: CASSQDRGGMSTDTQYF.

The chain recombines TRBV12-3 or TRBV12-4 with TRBJ2-5; the TRBD1 assignment by TCRdb is unverifiable without DNA. The CDR3 runs to 13 residues. CDR3 amino acids: CASSSGQRETQYF.

This CDR3 is CSARDRGAGGQDTQYF. The chain uses TRBV20-1 and TRBJ2-3; TCRdb calls TRBD2, which cannot be checked without DNA. From germline, CDR1 is DFQATT and CDR2 SNEGSKA (reference sequence). This CDR3 region has 16 residues.

The rearrangement joins TRBV10-3 to TRBJ1-5. The CDR3 contains 19 residues. Germline CDR1 and CDR2: ENHRY and SYGVKD. CDR3 region: CAISENISGVSGSNQPQHF.

The chain couples TRBV7-3 to TRBJ2-1; TCRdb designates TRBD1, a call that cannot be tested without DNA. There are 14 residues in the CDR3. Germline CDR1 reads SGHTA; CDR2 reads FQGTGA. The CDR3: CASSVPGSYNEQFF.

This chain joins TRBV12-3 or TRBV12-4 and TRBJ2-3; TCRdb's D gene call, TRBD1, goes unchecked for lack of DNA. The CDR3 consists of 17 residues. The CDR3 here is CASSLGWRGGGTDTQYF.

The chain employs TRBV20-1 and TRBJ2-7. The CDR3 is 13 amino acids. Germline CDR1 is DFQATT and CDR2 is SNEGSKA (reference sequence). The CDR3 loop reads CSARFIERYEQYF.

The V call is TRBV5-6, the J call TRBJ1-1; TCRdb designates TRBD1, a call that cannot be tested without DNA. Germline V gene lookup returns CDR1 SGHDT and CDR2 YYEEEE. The CDR3 contains 14 residues. The CDR3 region is CASSLGDSLFGAFF.

CDR3 loop: CASSLSGGWMNTEAFF. The chain employs TRBV27 and TRBJ1-1; checking the TCRdb D call of TRBD1 is not possible without DNA. Per germline, CDR1 MNHEY and CDR2 SMNVEV (reference sequence). CDR3 length: 16 residues.

The chain carries TRBV20-1 and TRBJ2-2; TCRdb returns TRBD1, unconfirmable since there is no DNA. The CDR3 loop spans 12 amino acids. Germline CDR1 is DFQATT and CDR2 is SNEGSKA (reference sequence). This CDR3 is CSAHRETGELFF.

The chain carries TRBV11-1 and TRBJ2-7; TCRdb picks TRBD2, but there is no DNA to check that call. Germline V gene lookup returns CDR1 SGHAT and CDR2 FQDESV (reference sequence). This CDR3 comprises 14 residues. Here the CDR3 reads CASSLGTSVDEQYF.

V and J are TRBV7-9 and TRBJ2-7; the TCRdb call, TRBD2, lacks DNA for checking. Germline CDR1 is SEHNR and CDR2 is FQNEAQ (reference sequence). The CDR3 is made up of 13 amino acids. This chain's CDR3 is CASSFYSGYEQYF.